The T cell receptor (beta chain) described here comes from a study of cytomegalovirus exposure and HLA in healthy donors. Findings of the study overall: Compared with the roughly 670-donor mean, an Asian-associated ancestry cluster reportedly had fewer N-insertions, according to a later analysis.

Germline assignment: CDR1 MDHEN and CDR2 SYDVKM. The CDR3 is made up of 16 amino acids. V shed 6 bases and J 5 bases; nucleotides not matched to a gene: 11. As regards this clone: Its cognate antigen is unknown.

Regarding donors, all were healthy bone marrow donors. PCR amplification relied on 60 Vbeta primers (plus 13 Jbeta primers). The authors' processing: In a later analysis, of 70 million to 85 million unique beta chains, roughly 10 million appeared in at least two donors. Assay: immunoSEQ multiplex PCR; the TCRdb copy retains only in-frame clones and omits some. V, J and clone size derive from that table, while D and trimming were established from the DNA sequence. This sample has about 120,000 clones, with approximately 80% found just once. The chain joins TRBV28 to TRBJ2-5; 11 bases line up with TRBD2. The sequenced sample consisted of PBMCs. The sequence was collected from a female donor in good health and CMV-seronegative. CDR3: CASRPLAGGETETQYF. As DNA, the CDR3 is TGTGCCAGCAGACCTTTAGCGGGGGGGGAGACGGAGACCCAGTACTTC.